This is a list of T cell receptor beta chains from one sample in a study of blood T cell repertoires in COVID-19. Using immunoSEQ multiplex PCR, the repertoire was profiled, and TCRdb retains in-frame clones only, with some absent. The sample records about 49,000 clones, approximately 85% being singletons. The sequenced sample was peripheral blood. These receptors were collected from a human donor in a cohort sampled during active COVID-19. CDR3s include the opening cysteine and the closing phenylalanine or tryptophan. D genes are given only for firm matches. Size is stated for part of the rows, as once, few or many counts, or as a class when the clone is expanded.

j_gene | d_gene | abundance | v_gene | CDR3nt | CDR3aa
TRBJ2-1 | TRBD2 | - | TRBV28 | TGTGCCAGCAGTACTACACAAGCGGGAGGGAAGCATGAGCAGTTCTTC | CASSTTQAGGKHEQFF
TRBJ2-7 | - | few | TRBV6-5 | TGTGCCAGCAGTTACTCTCCACAGGGTTGGGACGAGCAGTACTTC | CASSYSPQGWDEQYF
TRBJ1-1 | - | - | TRBV9 | TGTGCCAGCAGCGTTTCCCCAGGGTCTGAAGCTTTCTTT | CASSVSPGSEAFF
TRBJ2-2 | TRBD2 | - | TRBV10-2 | TGCGCCAGCAGTCTAGCGGGGAGGACCGGGGAGCTGTTTTTT | CASSLAGRTGELFF
TRBJ2-6 | - | - | TRBV24-1 | TGTGCCACCAGTGTTATACAGCCGTTCGGACTCTCTGGGGCCAACGTCCTGACTTTC | CATSVIQPFGLSGANVLTF
TRBJ2-7 | TRBD2 | - | TRBV30 | TGTGCCTGGACCCCCCAAGCGGGAGAAAGAAACGGCTCCTACGAGCAGTACTTC | CAWTPQAGERNGSYEQYF
TRBJ2-2 | TRBD1 | few | TRBV19 | TGTGCCAGTAGCTCGGACAGGCGAGACACCGGGGAGCTGTTTTTT | CASSSDRRDTGELFF
TRBJ1-1 | - | once | TRBV5-1 | TGCGCCAGCAGCTTGGGGACTGCCCGGGCCCAGCAGACTGAAGCTTTCTTT | CASSLGTARAQQTEAFF
TRBJ2-3 | - | once | TRBV18 | TGTGCCAGCTCACTGGGGGCCTCTCTCACAGATACGCAGTATTTT | CASSLGASLTDTQYF
TRBJ2-3 | - | - | TRBV6-2/TRBV6-3 | TGTGCCAGCAGTTCTGGGGGGATCACAGATACGCAGTATTTT | CASSSGGITDTQYF
TRBJ2-3 | TRBD2 | - | TRBV3-1/TRBV3-2 | TGTGCCAGCAGCCAAAGCGGGAGATCAGATACGCAGTATTTT | CASSQSGRSDTQYF
TRBJ1-5 | - | - | TRBV24-1 | TGTGCCGCTCGGGAGGCCCGCAATCAGCCCCAGCATTTT | CAAREARNQPQHF
TRBJ2-3 | TRBD2 | - | TRBV30 | TGTGCCTGGAGTGGCCCCAGAGCGGGGGGGCCTTTAGATACGCAGTATTTT | CAWSGPRAGGPLDTQYF
TRBJ1-3 | - | - | TRBV6-1 | TGTGCCAGCAGTGATTCCCAGGGCGGAAACACCATATATTTT | CASSDSQGGNTIYF
TRBJ2-1 | TRBD2 | - | TRBV4-3 | TGCGCCAGCAGCCATCCAAGGCCGGGACTAGCGGGAGACAATGAGCAGTTCTTC | CASSHPRPGLAGDNEQFF
TRBJ2-1 | TRBD1 | - | TRBV11-2 | TGTGCCAGCAGCGCACAGGGGGCCCTCAATGAGCAGTTCTTC | CASSAQGALNEQFF
TRBJ2-5 | TRBD2 | - | TRBV7-2 | TGTGCCAGCAGCTTAGTTGCGGGAGTAGGAGAGACCCAGTACTTC | CASSLVAGVGETQYF
TRBJ2-3 | TRBD2 | - | TRBV5-1 | TGCGCCAGCAGCTCAGGACTAGCGATCACAGATACGCAGTATTTT | CASSSGLAITDTQYF
TRBJ2-5 | TRBD1 | - | TRBV5-4 | TGTGCCAGCAGCGTCCGGGACAGGGGCCAAGAGACCCAGTACTTC | CASSVRDRGQETQYF
TRBJ2-7 | TRBD2 | - | TRBV4-1 | TGCGCCAGCAGCCTCACCGAGGGAGGGGCCGCCACCTACGAGCAGTACTTC | CASSLTEGGAATYEQYF
TRBJ2-1 | - | - | TRBV5-1 | TGCGCCAGCAGCTCGGGGGACAGCTCCTACAATGAGCAGTTCTTC | CASSSGDSSYNEQFF
TRBJ2-7 | - | few | TRBV7-2 | TGTGCCAGCAGCAACAGGGCCTACGAGCAGTACTTC | CASSNRAYEQYF
TRBJ2-1 | TRBD2 | once | TRBV5-1 | TGCGCCAGCAGCACCGGAGCGGGGGGGAACAATGAGCAGTTCTTC | CASSTGAGGNNEQFF
TRBJ2-7 | TRBD1 | - | TRBV30 | TGTGCCTGGAGTCCCTGGACAGGGGAGGGCGAGCAGTACTTC | CAWSPWTGEGEQYF
TRBJ2-7 | - | - | TRBV3-1/TRBV3-2 | TGTGCCAGCAGCGCGACCTACGAGCAGTACTTC | CASSATYEQYF
TRBJ1-2 | TRBD1 | - | TRBV30 | TGTGCCTGGAGTACCCCAGGGGGCTTTTGGGGCTACACCTTC | CAWSTPGGFWGYTF
TRBJ2-1 | - | - | TRBV30 | TGTGCCTGGAGGGAGTTCATGTTAGATGAGCAGTTCTTC | CAWREFMLDEQFF
TRBJ1-2 | TRBD1 | - | TRBV19 | TGTGCCAGTAGCCCCGGGACAGGGGGAAGGGATGGCTACACCTTC | CASSPGTGGRDGYTF
TRBJ1-2 | - | - | TRBV6-2/TRBV6-3 | TGTGCCAGCAGTTACGAACCGGGACTCTATGGCTACACCTTC | CASSYEPGLYGYTF
TRBJ1-1 | TRBD1 | - | TRBV5-4 | TGTGCCAGCAGCTCCGGGGAGGGGACAGGGGATGGCACTGAAGCTTTCTTT | CASSSGEGTGDGTEAFF
TRBJ1-2 | TRBD1 | - | TRBV30 | TGTGCCTGGAGTGCAAGGGGGCAAGGTGGCTACACCTTC | CAWSARGQGGYTF
TRBJ1-4 | TRBD1 | - | TRBV11-2 | TGTGCCAGCAGAGCACCGGGACAGGGCTCTGAAAAACTGTTTTTT | CASRAPGQGSEKLFF
TRBJ2-3 | - | - | TRBV14 | TGTGCCAGCAGCCAAGTCCAGGGGTGGTGGACAGATACGCAGTATTTT | CASSQVQGWWTDTQYF
TRBJ1-1 | - | - | TRBV2 | TGTGCCAGCGTAGTTCCTGTGAACACTGAAGCTTTCTTT | CASVVPVNTEAFF
TRBJ2-1 | TRBD1 | medium-sized | TRBV6-5 | TGTGCCAGCAGATTAAGGGACAGCTACAAGCAGTTCTTC | CASRLRDSYKQFF
TRBJ2-1 | TRBD2 | - | TRBV5-1 | TGCGCCAGCAGCTCCGGACTAGCGGAGGGGGATGAGCAGTTCTTC | CASSSGLAEGDEQFF
TRBJ2-1 | - | - | TRBV6-5 | TGTGCCAGCCGAAGGACAAGGAGCTCCTACAATGAGCAGTTCTTC | CASRRTRSSYNEQFF
TRBJ2-1 | TRBD2 | - | TRBV11-2 | TGTGCCAGCAGCGAAAGACTAGCGGGAGGTTACAATGAGCAGTTCTTC | CASSERLAGGYNEQFF
TRBJ1-1 | - | few | TRBV19 | TGTGCCAGTAGCACCGACAACCGACTGACTATCGGGACTGAAGCTTTCTTT | CASSTDNRLTIGTEAFF
TRBJ2-7 | TRBD1 | - | TRBV11-3 | TGTGCCAGCAGCTTCGGACAGGGTCTCGAGCAGTACTTC | CASSFGQGLEQYF
TRBJ1-2 | TRBD1 | - | TRBV7-2 | TGTGCCAGCAGGCCCGGACAGGGGTACAGTGACTATGGCTACACCTTC | CASRPGQGYSDYGYTF
TRBJ1-2 | - | once | TRBV24-1 | TGTGCCACCAGTGATTACACTGGGGCAGGGAAGGATGGCTACACCTTC | CATSDYTGAGKDGYTF
TRBJ2-7 | - | - | TRBV4-1 | TGCGCCAGCAGCCAGGGGCCAGCAAGCTCCTACGAGCAGTACTTC | CASSQGPASSYEQYF
TRBJ1-2 | - | - | TRBV30 | TGTGCCTGGAGTGCTGGGCAGGGACTCTATGGCTACACCTTC | CAWSAGQGLYGYTF
TRBJ1-1 | - | - | TRBV5-1 | TGCGCCAGCAGCCCTACCTCCCCCTATCGGAACACTGAAGCTTTCTTT | CASSPTSPYRNTEAFF
TRBJ1-5 | - | - | TRBV30 | TGTGCCTGGAGTAGGGGTGGACCGAGCAATCAGCCCCAGCATTTT | CAWSRGGPSNQPQHF
TRBJ1-5 | - | - | TRBV7-2 | TGTGCCAGCAGCGGGCAGGGCAATCAGCCCCAGCATTTT | CASSGQGNQPQHF
TRBJ2-6 | - | - | TRBV28 | TGTGCCAGCAGTTTAGTAAACTCTGGGGCCAACGTCCTGACTTTC | CASSLVNSGANVLTF
TRBJ1-5 | TRBD1 | - | TRBV6-2/TRBV6-3 | TGTGCCAGCAGCCACGGACAGGGTGGTCAGCCCCAGCATTTT | CASSHGQGGQPQHF
TRBJ2-1 | TRBD2 | - | TRBV6-5 | TGTGCCAGCGGGAGGACTAGCGGGGGCGGTGAGCAGTTCTTC | CASGRTSGGGEQFF
TRBJ1-5 | - | few | TRBV6-5 | TGTGCCAGCTCAGGTCAGCCCCAGCATTTT | CASSGQPQHF
TRBJ2-5 | TRBD2 | - | TRBV5-1 | TGCGCCAGCAGCCATATAGCGGGAGGGACCAAAGAGACCCAGTACTTC | CASSHIAGGTKETQYF
TRBJ1-3 | - | - | TRBV9 | TGTGCCAGCAGCGTAGATAGCCCAGACAGGTTCTCTGGAAACACCATATATTTT | CASSVDSPDRFSGNTIYF
TRBJ1-2 | - | - | TRBV28 | TGTGCCAGCAGTACGGGACTCACCTATGGCTACACCTTC | CASSTGLTYGYTF